In this sample, the clone carrying this TCR beta chain turned up many times. This sample was included in a study of regulatory T cells in long-lasting Graves disease. The CDR3 is 15 residues long. V was shortened by 3 bases and J by 0 bases, with 12 bases between the two germline ends. Per the germline V gene, CDR1 is MNHEY and CDR2 is SMNVEV (reference sequence). Libraries of TCR beta came from iRepertoire HTBI primers plus Arm-PCR of CDR3 regions. TCRdb used MiXCR to reprocess the multiplex PCR reads, holding one entry per CDR3 protein. Of 400,000 to 500,000 distinct CDR3 sequences in the sample, 15% were seen once. Time point specified: newly diagnosed GD, antithyroid drugs for less than 3 months. The authors made the TCR library using RNA they extracted from PBMCs. Peripheral blood, 7.5 to 9.5 milliliters per patient, was collected in EDTA tubes. Another study also made use of these data, one on T cells in Graves' hyperthyroidism and ophthalmopathy. From that second work: Orbital computed tomography, thyroid ultrasound, serum thyroxine and TRAb, and clinical symptoms together informed the diagnoses. Stable hyperthyroidism was told apart from ophthalmopathy by a model built on 13 V-J features.

The TCR originated in a woman aged 25 to 39 with Graves disease. This specimen was peripheral blood mononuclear cells (PBMCs), taken at new diagnosis, from a patient treated with antithyroid drugs. The J gene is TRBJ2-7, the V gene TRBV27, with D uncertain. CDR3 amino acids: CASSLTGFHSYEQYF. The CDR3 coding sequence is TGTGCCAGCAGTTTGACCGGGTTCCACTCCTACGAGCAGTACTTC.